This T cell receptor beta chain was identified during a study of cytomegalovirus exposure and HLA in healthy donors. PCR primers comprised 60 Vbeta and 13 Jbeta primers. Profiled with immunoSEQ multiplex PCR; TCRdb holds only in-frame clones, not every one. Of under 140,000 clones in the sample, around 85% are singletons; the top ten hold about 1.8%. Germline loops: CDR1 MNHNS, CDR2 SASEGT. V was pared by 8 bases and J by 7 bases, with 8 bases of the junction left unmatched. This CDR3 has 14 residues. This chain uses TRBV6-1 with TRBJ1-6; 7 nucleotides align to TRBD1. This TCR was recovered from a man aged 35-49 years in good health and CMV-seronegative. The sequenced sample consisted of PBMCs. CDR3 loop: CASGKDRVNSPLHF. Here the CDR3 DNA reads TGTGCCAGCGGTAAAGACAGGGTAAATTCACCCCTCCACTTT.